These 27 T cell receptor beta chains originate from one sample sequenced in a study of Ad26.COV2.S vaccination and SARS-CoV-2 variants. The method was immunoSEQ multiplex PCR; TCRdb's version includes in-frame clones alone and lacks a portion of them. The repertoire holds around 450,000 clones, with around nine tenths as singletons. Treatment noted: roughly 20 received Ad26.COV2.S at low or high dose, single or two shots; several received placebo; per-sample allocation not given. Day 63 after the first injection of vaccine or placebo was the sampling time. The sample here was peripheral blood, taken in a trial of Ad26.COV2.S vaccine versus placebo. The source is a person aged 18-60 years who received the Ad26.COV2.S COVID-19 vaccine or a placebo.

The V gene is TRBV6-2 or TRBV6-3, the J gene TRBJ2-1; D is unresolved. Trimming removed 0 bases from V and 7 bases from J, with 7 bases in between. The CDR3 is 13 residues long. CDR1 is MNHEY and CDR2 is SVGEGT in the germline V gene. CDR3 nucleotide sequence: TGTGCCAGCAGTTACTCGTTACGAAATGAGCAGTTCTTC. Protein product: CASSYSLRNEQFF.

The chain employs TRBV7-8 and TRBJ1-1; D remains unclear. V shed 1 base and J shed 0 bases, with 12 bases lying between them. From germline, CDR1 is SGHVS and CDR2 FQNEAQ. This CDR3 has 16 residues. CDR3 bases: TGTGCCAGCAGCTTAGTTGGACCGGAGATGAACACTGAAGCTTTCTTT. Its translation: CASSLVGPEMNTEAFF.

The CDR3, as DNA: TGTGCCAGCAGTTCTACCGACACAGATACGCAGTATTTT. Translated: CASSSTDTDTQYF. The chain uses TRBV28 and TRBJ2-3; D not certain. V was trimmed by 4 bases and J by 2 bases, leaving 7 bases between them. CDR1 and CDR2 (germline): MDHEN, SYDVKM. This CDR3 spans 13 amino acids.

V usage is TRBV12-3 or TRBV12-4 and J usage is TRBJ2-6; no clear D. The CDR3 contains 13 residues. Deletions cut 6 bases from V and 0 bases from J, with 3 bases between. The CDR3 spells CASRVSGANVLTF. In DNA, the CDR3 is TGTGCCAGCAGGGTCTCTGGGGCCAACGTCCTGACTTTC.

V gene TRBV4-2 combines with J gene TRBJ2-1; possibly TRBD2 for D (6 bases). The CDR3 is made up of 17 amino acids. CDR1 is LGHNA and CDR2 is YNFKEQ in the germline V gene. With 0 bases removed from V and 5 bases from J, the gap between germline ends came to 17 bases. CDR3 coding DNA: TGTGCCAGCAGCCAAGACTATAGCGGCCATATTCACAATGAGCAGTTCTTC. Its protein is CASSQDYSGHIHNEQFF.

A single count supports this clone. The chain uses TRBV5-4 and TRBJ1-2; possibly TRBD1 for D (5 bases). There are 14 residues in the CDR3. Germline V gives CDR1 SGHNT, CDR2 YYREEE (reference sequence). V dropped 3 bases and J dropped 5 bases, with 14 bases sitting between them. The CDR3 protein is CASSSGTAPYGYTF. The CDR3 coding sequence is TGTGCCAGCAGCTCTGGGACTGCTCCTTATGGCTACACCTTC.

The genes are TRBV24-1 and TRBJ2-1; TRBD1 matches at 11 bases. The germline V gene encodes CDR1 KGHDR and CDR2 SFDVKD. V lost 4 bases, J lost 3 bases, and 7 bases stayed unmatched. The CDR3 is made up of 17 amino acids. The CDR3 protein is CATSDPSGTGGYNEQFF. The DNA for the CDR3 is TGTGCCACCAGTGACCCGTCCGGGACAGGGGGCTACAATGAGCAGTTCTTC.

V usage is TRBV5-1 and J usage is TRBJ2-1; possible D gene TRBD1, 6 bases. Germline loops: CDR1 SGHRS, CDR2 YFSETQ. The CDR3 sequence is 16 residues long. V dropped 4 bases and J dropped 6 bases, with 20 bases sitting between them. CDR3 residues: CASSPDRGVSSNEQFF. The CDR3 DNA is TGCGCCAGCAGCCCGGACAGAGGCGTTTCGAGCAATGAGCAGTTCTTC.

The DNA for the CDR3 is TGTGCCAGCAGCTCCGAAAGAGGATTTGCCCCAGATACGCAGTATTTT. Residues: CASSSERGFAPDTQYF. The chain combines TRBV5-6 with TRBJ2-3; D ambiguous. V lost 3 bases, J lost 4 bases, and 18 bases lay in between. Germline loops: CDR1 SGHDT, CDR2 YYEEEE. CDR3 length equals 16 residues.

This sequence joins TRBV6-4 and TRBJ2-5; perhaps D is TRBD1 or TRBD2 (5 bases each). V was shortened by 2 bases and J by 5 bases, with 12 bases between the two germline ends. The CDR3 length is 14 residues. Germline lookup yields CDR1 MRHNA and CDR2 SNTAGT. The CDR3 nucleotides read TGTGCCAGCAGTGACGGGGGAGTCCACGAGACCCAGTACTTC. Amino acid sequence: CASSDGGVHETQYF.

This clone occurred once. The chain uses TRBV5-4 and TRBJ2-1; D is unresolved. CDR1 SGHNT and CDR2 YYREEE come from the germline V gene (reference sequence). V was clipped by 3 bases and J by 10 bases, with 11 bases between them. The CDR3 has 12 residues. The CDR3, as DNA: TGTGCCAGCAGCTCACCGATTGGCGAGCAGTTCTTC. As protein: CASSSPIGEQFF.

This clone was detected once. The chain is built from TRBV7-3 and TRBJ2-1, with 13 bases that match TRBD2. Germline V gene data show CDR1 as SGHTA and CDR2 as FQGTGA. CDR3 length equals 16 residues. The V segment lost 5 bases and the J segment 6 bases; nucleotides outside the gene matches: 7. As DNA, the CDR3 is TGTGCCAGCAGCCGATGGGGGACTAGCGGGACCAATGAGCAGTTCTTC. Its translation is CASSRWGTSGTNEQFF.

This chain joins TRBV6-2 or TRBV6-3 and TRBJ2-7; maybe TRBD2 (6 bases). Looked up from germline, CDR1 is MNHEY and CDR2 is SVGEGT. The CDR3 is 12 amino acids. V was shortened by 4 bases and J by 3 bases, with 7 bases between the two germline ends. The CDR3 bases are TGTGCCAGCAGTTGGGGAGGCTACGAGCAGTACTTC. Residues: CASSWGGYEQYF.

There are a few counts of this clone. The rearrangement joins TRBV5-4 to TRBJ2-7; tentatively, D is TRBD2 (6 bases). Germline V gene lookup returns CDR1 SGHNT and CDR2 YYREEE (reference sequence). Between the trimmed V and J ends, which lost 2 bases and 1 base, there was a span of 10 bases. The CDR3 sequence is 14 residues long. The CDR3 spells CASSFWDLSYEQYF. CDR3 nucleotides: TGTGCCAGCAGCTTCTGGGACTTATCCTACGAGCAGTACTTC.

The CDR3 is CAWRWGGNGYTF. In DNA form, the CDR3 reads TGTGCCTGGAGATGGGGAGGGAATGGCTACACCTTC. The chain links TRBV30 to TRBJ1-2; the D is unclear. The CDR3 runs 12 residues. V was shortened by 3 bases and J by 6 bases, with 11 bases between the two germline ends. CDR1 and CDR2 from the germline V gene are GTSNPN and SVGIG (reference sequence).

The J gene is TRBJ2-1, the V gene TRBV14; TRBD2 might be the D (5 bases). Germline values: CDR1 SGHDN, CDR2 FVKESK. The CDR3 sequence is 13 residues long. V gave up 4 bases and J gave up 6 bases, with 10 bases separating them. CDR3 amino acids: CASSPREGNEQFF. Here the CDR3 DNA reads TGTGCCAGCAGCCCTCGGGAAGGCAATGAGCAGTTCTTC.

The chain carries TRBV20-1 and TRBJ2-7; TRBD1 is a possible D gene (6 bases). V lost 3 bases to trimming and J lost 3 bases, with 15 bases between them. In germline, CDR1 is DFQATT, CDR2 SNEGSKA (reference sequence). This CDR3 has 14 amino acids. The CDR3 DNA reads as TGCAGTGCTAGTCGCGGACAGATTAACTACGAGCAGTACTTC. Translating gives CSASRGQINYEQYF.

The V and J genes are TRBV29-1 and TRBJ1-4; no clear D. The V and J ends lost 2 bases and 8 bases respectively, with 9 bases between them. The CDR3 length is 12 residues. The germline V gene has CDR1 SQVTM and CDR2 ANQGSEA. CDR3 sequence: CSVETPSEKLFF. The CDR3, as DNA: TGCAGCGTTGAAACACCCTCAGAAAAACTGTTTTTT.

The chain has TRBV7-9 and TRBJ2-1; TRBD2 aligns across 7 bases. This CDR3 spans 14 amino acids. After removal of 0 bases from V and 10 bases from J, the junction contained 6 bases not matched to a gene. The germline CDR1 and CDR2 sequences are SEHNR and FQNEAQ (reference sequence). CDR3 loop: CASSLAGGSDEQFF. Here the CDR3 DNA reads TGTGCCAGCAGCTTAGCGGGGGGGTCGGACGAGCAGTTCTTC. Based on the CDR3 plus reference TRBV7-9 and TRBJ2-1, the full variable domain is DTGVSQNPRHKITKRGQNVTFRCDPISEHNRLYWYRQTLGQGPEFLTYFQNEAQLEKSRLLSDRFSAERPKGSFSTLEIQRTEQGDSAMYLCASSLAGGSDEQFFGPGTRLTVL.

The chain is built from TRBV7-8 and TRBJ1-5; 8 nucleotides agree with TRBD1. The CDR3 runs to 16 residues. V dropped 1 base and J dropped 4; count of bases not matched to a gene: 6. The V gene's germline CDR1 is SGHVS and CDR2 FQNEAQ. In DNA, the CDR3 is TGTGCCAGCAGCTTAGTTGGCAGGGGGCTTAATCAGCCCCAGCATTTT. It encodes CASSLVGRGLNQPQHF.

V is TRBV6-5 and J is TRBJ1-1; 9 nucleotides line up with TRBD1. This CDR3 is built from 14 residues. Germline V CDR1 and CDR2: MNHEY, SVGAGI. V shed 4 bases and J 4 bases; nucleotides not matched to a gene: 4. The CDR3 DNA reads as TGTGCCAGCAGTTCACAGGGGGCGAGCACTGAAGCTTTCTTT. Translation gives CASSSQGASTEAFF.

The chain carries TRBV25-1 and TRBJ2-2; 9 bases are a match to TRBD1. V lost 0 bases and J lost 5; bases outside the gene matches: 7. Germline values: CDR1 MGHDK, CDR2 SYGVNS. CDR3 length: 17 residues. This CDR3 is CASSEYSGTGRTGELFF. For the CDR3, the DNA is TGTGCCAGCAGTGAATATTCGGGGACAGGGAGGACCGGGGAGCTGTTTTTT.

The chain combines TRBV3-1 (or the pseudogene TRBV3-2) with TRBJ2-7; no clear D gene. The germline CDR1 and CDR2 sequences are LGHDT and YNNKEL (reference sequence). V was clipped by 0 bases and J by 3 bases, with 9 bases between them. The CDR3 is 14 residues long. This CDR3 is CASSQDTTNYEQYF. In DNA, the CDR3 is TGTGCCAGCAGCCAAGATACGACCAACTACGAGCAGTACTTC.

Note on this clone: One end of the junction varies from germline; a read error may be responsible. This chain joins TRBV30 and TRBJ1-2; unclear D gene. The germline V gene encodes CDR1 GTSNPN and CDR2 SVGIG (reference sequence). This CDR3 has 12 residues. In nucleotides, the CDR3 is TGTGCCTGGAGGCCCAACAACTACGGCTACACCTTC. This encodes CAWRPNNYGYTF.

The rearrangement links TRBV7-9 to TRBJ1-4; a weak D match, TRBD1 (6 bases). CDR1 is SEHNR and CDR2 is FQNEAQ in the germline V gene (reference sequence). There are 15 residues in the CDR3. Trimming left V 10 bases short and J 7 bases short, with 22 bases between. The CDR3 coding sequence is TGTGCCACCTCCCCAGCGGCAGGGGTTACTGAAAAACTGTTTTTT. Protein sequence: CATSPAAGVTEKLFF.

The chain recombines TRBV7-2 with TRBJ2-7; possibly TRBD2 for D (6 bases). Germline V gene data show CDR1 as SGHTA and CDR2 as FQGNSA. The CDR3 has 15 amino acids. V was trimmed by 4 bases and J by 2 bases, leaving 15 bases between them. For the CDR3, the DNA is TGTGCCAGCAGCTCGACCGGGACTCGAACCTACGAGCAGTACTTC. As protein: CASSSTGTRTYEQYF.

This clone is a singleton in its sample. CDR3 bases: TGCGCCAGCAGCTTGAGGTTAGCTTTTCTCTCCTACAATGAGCAGTTCTTC. Translation gives CASSLRLAFLSYNEQFF. The chain has TRBV5-1 and TRBJ2-1; D not resolved. The CDR3 is 17 residues long. V dropped 1 base and J dropped 0 bases, with 14 bases sitting between them. Germline V CDR1 and CDR2: SGHRS, YFSETQ.